Presented here are 22 T cell receptor beta chains from one specimen sequenced in a study of T cell repertoires in cytomegalovirus infection (dated by TCRdb to the late 2010s). The run used an Illumina HiSeq 1500. TCRdb ran its own pipeline on the public reads, namely fastp trimming at Q25 and MiXCR clone calling, and kept in-frame beta chains. Each entry merges the rows of one CDR3 protein and shows their most common DNA and genes. This sample holds 500,000 to 600,000 distinct CDR3 sequences; about 15% were observed only once. Of the sample, roughly a quarter is held by the ten largest clones. Specimen: CD8+ T cells from PBMCs. These receptor sequences come from a human donor in good health (CMV status not recorded). Some clones in this sample may be carry-over from other donors' samples.

With respect to this clonotype: A much larger clone lies a single base off, so this may be a read error. The CDR3 ends on some other residue instead of the conserved phenylalanine or tryptophan, so this is likely a read error. The chain is built from TRBV28 and TRBJ2-1; D may be TRBD1 (5 bases). This CDR3 is built from 15 residues. V was shortened by 3 bases and J by 2 bases, with 11 bases between the two germline ends. The germline CDR1 and CDR2 sequences are MDHEN and SYDVKM. The CDR3: CASSLGLPAYNEQFL. CDR3 coding DNA: TGTGCCAGCAGTTTGGGGCTCCCAGCCTACAATGAGCAGTTCTTA.

The sample holds a few counts of this clonotype. The rearrangement links TRBV5-4 to TRBJ2-3; TRBD2 is a possible D gene (6 bases). V lost 4 bases and J lost 3, with 18 bases in between. CDR1 SGHNT and CDR2 YYREEE come from the germline V gene (reference sequence). The CDR3 loop spans 16 amino acids. In DNA, the CDR3 is TGTGCCAGCAGCGGAACCACCGTGGACTATACAGATACGCAGTATTTT. Amino acid sequence: CASSGTTVDYTDTQYF.

Regarding this clonotype: Because the CDR3 is missing its conserved closing phenylalanine or tryptophan, this is likely a read error. It is unclear where the CDR3 begins or ends on the DNA, so no DNA is shown, and the CDR3 is as TCRdb lists it. The V gene is TRBV12-3 or TRBV12-4, the J gene TRBJ2-1; the table's D call, TRBD1, was not checked against the DNA. The CDR3 numbers 16 amino acids, ends counted. CDR3 sequence reads: CASSSGAGSFYNEQCY.

The chain employs TRBV6-1 and TRBJ2-5, with a possible D match to TRBD2 (7 bases). CDR1 is MNHNS and CDR2 is SASEGT in the germline V gene. This CDR3 spans 18 amino acids. V lost 6 bases, J lost 5 bases, and 28 bases lay in between. CDR3 DNA: TGTGCCAGCAGGCATAAAGAGGGGGAGGGTACTATTTGGGAGACCCAGTACTTC. The encoded protein is CASRHKEGEGTIWETQYF.

The table lists this clonotype with many counts. V gene TRBV5-6 combines with J gene TRBJ2-7; 7 nucleotides match TRBD1. With V trimmed by 4 bases and J by 7 bases, 17 bases remained unmatched. Germline CDR1 reads SGHDT; CDR2 reads YYEEEE. The CDR3 runs 16 residues. CDR3 bases: TGTGCCAGCAGCCCCCTCGGGGACAGTCAAATGGGGGAGCAGTACTTC. It yields the protein CASSPLGDSQMGEQYF.

This clonotype was observed many times. V and J are TRBV4-2 and TRBJ2-3; 9 nucleotides match TRBD1. V lost 1 base, J lost 4 bases, and 3 bases stayed unmatched. The CDR3 runs 15 residues. Per germline, CDR1 LGHNA and CDR2 YNFKEQ. In nucleotides, the CDR3 is TGTGCCAGCAGCCAAGGGGACAGGGCCGCAGATACGCAGTATTTT. It yields the protein CASSQGDRAADTQYF.

J is TRBJ2-3 and V is TRBV28, with a possible D match to TRBD2 (5 bases). CDR1 MDHEN and CDR2 SYDVKM come from the germline V gene. V lost 10 bases to trimming and J lost 2 bases, with 7 bases between them. The CDR3 is 11 residues long. CDR3 in DNA: TGTGCCACGGACTTCACAGATACGCAGTATTTT. Translating it yields CATDFTDTQYF.

This clonotype was seen at least ten times. V and J are TRBV5-6 and TRBJ2-2; D is perhaps TRBD1 or TRBD2 (5 bases each). Germline V lookup: CDR1 SGHDT, CDR2 YYEEEE. The CDR3 loop spans 17 amino acids. V dropped 3 bases and J dropped 0 bases, with 15 bases sitting between them. The CDR3 DNA is TGTGCCAGCAGCTCCGGGGCCGACCTTTCGAACACCGGGGAGCTGTTTTTT. It yields the protein CASSSGADLSNTGELFF.

Note on this clonotype: Mismatch with germline at one junction end may stem from a read error. The chain carries TRBV6-1 and TRBJ2-1, with D possibly TRBD2 on 6 matching bases. This CDR3 contains 14 residues. In germline, CDR1 is MNHNS, CDR2 SASEGT. In DNA form, the CDR3 reads TGTGCCAGCAGTTACGGGGTGGACTACGATGAGCAGTTCTTC. It yields the protein CASSYGVDYDEQFF.

The chain employs TRBV15 and TRBJ1-4; D not certain. Germline V CDR1 and CDR2: LNHNV, YYDKDF (reference sequence). V was pared by 4 bases and J by 0 bases, with 9 bases between. This CDR3 region has 15 residues. In DNA form, the CDR3 reads TGTGCCACCAGCAACTACTTAGCAACTAATGAAAAACTGTTTTTT. Translating it yields CATSNYLATNEKLFF.

As regards this clonotype: This may arise from a read error, as a much more abundant clone is one base away. The V and J genes are TRBV28 and TRBJ2-1; no firm D call. Germline assignment: CDR1 MDHEN and CDR2 SYDVKM. CDR3 length: 12 residues. The CDR3 nucleotides read TGTGCCAGCAGCCCCATTTCGAATGTGCAGTTCTTC. Encoded protein: CASSPISNVQFF.

This clonotype was picked up many times. The chain has TRBV5-4 and TRBJ2-5, with TRBD2 matching over 10 bases. V was pared by 10 bases and J by 0 bases, with 27 bases of the junction left unmatched. CDR1 is SGHNT and CDR2 is YYREEE in the germline V gene (reference sequence). There are 21 residues in the CDR3. For the CDR3, the DNA is TGTGCCCTAGAGATAGGCGAGTATACCGGGACTAGCGACCGGTACCAAGAGACCCAGTACTTC. Translating it yields CALEIGEYTGTSDRYQETQYF.

Of note for this clonotype: A read error is likely, as this CDR3 ends without the conserved phenylalanine or tryptophan. The J gene is TRBJ2-1, the V gene TRBV7-6, with TRBD1 matching 8 bases. This CDR3 contains 16 residues. Germline values: CDR1 SGHVS, CDR2 FNYEAQ. V gave up 6 bases and J gave up 5 bases; unmatched junction bases: 12. The CDR3 DNA reads as TGTGCCAGCAGTCATACCGGGACAGGTTCACACAATGAGCAGTTCTTA. This gives the protein CASSHTGTGSHNEQFL.

In its sample, this clonotype was seen many times. This chain joins TRBV5-5 and TRBJ1-2; 8 bases agree with TRBD1. Per germline, CDR1 SGHKS and CDR2 YYEKEE (reference sequence). V lost 2 bases, J lost 0 bases, and 6 bases stayed unmatched. This CDR3 is 16 amino acids long. The CDR3 DNA follows: TGTGCCAGCAGCTTTTTTCCGGGACAGGCTAACTATGGCTACACCTTC. This encodes CASSFFPGQANYGYTF.

This sequence joins TRBV9 and TRBJ1-1; no reliable D call. The CDR3 is 11 amino acids. CDR1 and CDR2 (germline): SGDLS, YYNGEE. V was clipped by 4 bases and J by 8 bases, with 9 bases between them. CDR3 sequence: CASSPQREAFF. CDR3 DNA sequence: TGTGCCAGCAGCCCTCAACGAGAAGCTTTCTTT.

In its sample, this clonotype was seen a few times. The gene calls are TRBV7-9 and TRBJ2-7, with 14 nucleotides matching TRBD2. Looked up from germline, CDR1 is SEHNR and CDR2 is FQNEAQ (reference sequence). CDR3 size: 17 residues. After removal of 4 bases from V and 4 bases from J, the junction contained 9 bases not matched to a gene. The DNA of the CDR3 is TGTGCCAGCAGCTGGACCGGGACTAGCGGGAGTCTTTACGAGCAGTACTTC. Protein product: CASSWTGTSGSLYEQYF.

This clonotype was observed many times. The chain couples TRBV11-2 to TRBJ2-5, with D unclear. The CDR3 length is 14 residues. The ends were cut back, 2 bases at V and 5 bases at J, with 12 bases in the middle. In germline, CDR1 is SGHAT, CDR2 FQNNGV. The CDR3 region has the DNA TGTGCCAGCAGCTTATCCACAGCTAAGGAGACCCAGTACTTC. This sequence encodes CASSLSTAKETQYF.

Ten or more counts support this clonotype. The chain couples TRBV7-2 to TRBJ1-5; the D gene is possibly TRBD1 (6 bases). V dropped 3 bases and J dropped 2 bases, with 17 bases sitting between them. The CDR3 loop spans 17 amino acids. Germline V CDR1 and CDR2: SGHTA, FQGNSA. As DNA, the CDR3 is TGTGCCAGCAGCTTTGATTACAGGGAATGGGGCAATCAGCCCCAGCATTTT. Amino acid sequence: CASSFDYREWGNQPQHF.

This rearrangement joins TRBV2 to TRBJ1-2; tentatively, D is TRBD1 (5 bases). CDR1 and CDR2 from the germline V gene are SNHLY and FYNNEI. Trimming pared 4 bases from V and 3 bases from J, leaving 15 bases between. The length of the CDR3 is 15 residues. CDR3 DNA sequence: TGTGCCAGCAGTGTAGGCCGGGGCCGAGACTATGGCTACACCTTC. Translated, it gives CASSVGRGRDYGYTF.

This clonotype appeared many times. The chain joins TRBV20-1 to TRBJ2-3; D ambiguous. This CDR3 has 14 residues. Germline values: CDR1 DFQATT, CDR2 SNEGSKA (reference sequence). The V and J ends lost 2 bases and 1 base respectively, with 10 bases between them. The CDR3 DNA is TGCAGTGCTAGAACCGGGTTCCGCACAGATACGCAGTATTTT. Its translation is CSARTGFRTDTQYF.

The genes are TRBV4-1 and TRBJ2-7; D unresolved. Per the germline V gene, CDR1 is MGHRA and CDR2 is YSYEKL. V lost 1 base and J lost 3, with 7 bases in between. CDR3 length equals 13 residues. The CDR3 is CASSQVVGYEQYF. In DNA, the CDR3 is TGCGCCAGCAGCCAAGTAGTGGGCTACGAGCAGTACTTC.

The chain employs TRBV30 and TRBJ2-7; 7 bases line up with TRBD1. CDR3 length equals 13 residues. Germline CDR1 and CDR2: GTSNPN and SVGIG (reference sequence). The junction had 7 bases not matched to a gene; V was cut back by 4 bases and J by 4 bases. The CDR3 DNA reads TGTGCCTGGACCGTGGGACAGCTTTACGAGCAGTACTTC. Its protein is CAWTVGQLYEQYF.